Following are 9 T cell receptor beta chains from one sample sequenced in a study of cytomegalovirus exposure and HLA in healthy donors. Researchers ran the PCR with 60 Vbeta and 13 Jbeta primers. The assay was immunoSEQ multiplex PCR, and TCRdb's table has in-frame clones only and misses some. Of 95,000 to 150,000 clones in the sample, 50% to 75% were seen once. The sequencing sample was made of PBMCs. Source of these receptors: a woman aged 40 to 50 in good health and CMV-seropositive.

In its sample, this clone was seen a few times. This chain links TRBV6-1 with TRBJ2-7; 8 nucleotides line up with TRBD1. The CDR3 totals 13 residues. Germline V gene sequence: CDR1 MNHNS, CDR2 SASEGT. With 4 bases clipped from V and 7 bases from J, the junction kept 6 bases outside the gene matches. This CDR3 is CASSGVDRGEQYF. The CDR3 nucleotides read TGTGCCAGCAGTGGGGTAGACAGGGGAGAGCAGTACTTC.

The CDR3 region has the DNA TGTGCCAGCAGCTCGCGGTCTGAAGCTTTCTTT. This encodes CASSSRSEAFF. V is TRBV7-9 and J is TRBJ1-1; no reliable D call. The CDR3 is made up of 11 amino acids. CDR1 is SEHNR and CDR2 is FQNEAQ in the germline V gene (reference sequence). Trimming pared 4 bases from V and 6 bases from J, leaving 6 bases between.

The genes are TRBV28 and TRBJ1-5; possibly TRBD1 for D (6 bases). The CDR3 loop spans 14 amino acids. Germline values: CDR1 MDHEN, CDR2 SYDVKM. The V end lost 5 bases, the J end lost 5 bases, and 13 bases lay between the germline ends. CDR3 loop: CASSHGTLHQPQHF. DNA of the CDR3: TGTGCCAGCAGTCACGGGACACTGCATCAGCCCCAGCATTTT.

The chain recombines TRBV19 with TRBJ1-5; weak D call: TRBD1 (6 bases). Germline V CDR1 and CDR2: LNHDA, SQIVND (reference sequence). CDR3 length: 15 residues. V was trimmed by 6 bases and J by 1 base, leaving 13 bases between them. The CDR3 loop reads CASSRRGESNQPQHF. The CDR3 DNA follows: TGTGCCAGTAGCCGCAGGGGCGAGAGCAATCAGCCCCAGCATTTT. Together with reference TRBV19 and TRBJ1-5, the CDR3 gives the full variable domain: DGGITQSPKYLFRKEGQNVTLSCEQNLNHDAMYWYRQDPGQGLRLIYYSQIVNDFQKGDIAEGYSVSREKKESFPLTVTSAQKNPTAFYLCASSRRGESNQPQHFGDGTRLSIL.

In this sample, this clone turned up a few times. The genes are TRBV7-6 and TRBJ2-1, with D possibly TRBD2 on 5 matching bases. CDR1 SGHVS and CDR2 FNYEAQ come from the germline V gene. The CDR3 has 14 residues. Trimming cost V 3 bases and J 5 bases, with 11 bases left between them. This CDR3 reads CASSFPGLDNEQFF. CDR3 coding DNA: TGTGCCAGCAGCTTCCCGGGGTTAGACAATGAGCAGTTCTTC.

This chain uses TRBV30 with TRBJ2-2; D might be TRBD2 (6 bases). CDR1 and CDR2 from the germline V gene are GTSNPN and SVGIG (reference sequence). The V end was cut by 0 bases, the J end by 6 bases, with 11 bases between. The CDR3 is 14 residues long. CDR3 in amino acids: CAWSVGGWAGELFF. For the CDR3, the DNA is TGTGCCTGGAGTGTTGGGGGGTGGGCCGGGGAGCTGTTTTTT.

The chain carries TRBV15 and TRBJ1-5; unclear D gene. Germline V gene data show CDR1 as LNHNV and CDR2 as YYDKDF (reference sequence). The CDR3 loop spans 15 amino acids. V shed 0 bases and J shed 3 bases, with 9 bases lying between them. The CDR3 coding sequence is TGTGCCACCAGCAGAGATCGAGGGCTCAATCAGCCCCAGCATTTT. Its protein product is CATSRDRGLNQPQHF.

The rearrangement uses TRBV28 and TRBJ2-2, with a weak D call TRBD1 (6 bases). CDR1 is MDHEN, CDR2 SYDVKM, per germline. The CDR3 is made up of 14 amino acids. The V end was cut by 2 bases, the J end by 9 bases, with 13 bases between. DNA of the CDR3: TGTGCCAGCAGTTTAGGCGGAACAGGGCGGGAGCTGTTTTTT. Protein: CASSLGGTGRELFF.

The genes are TRBV18 and TRBJ2-2; the match to TRBD1 covers 11 bases. Trimming took 6 bases from V and 5 from J; bases not matched to a gene: 8. Germline CDR1 and CDR2: KGHSH and LQKENI. The CDR3 sequence is 16 residues long. CDR3 protein: CASSRTGGDSTGELFF. CDR3 coding DNA: TGTGCCAGCTCTAGGACAGGGGGCGATTCAACCGGGGAGCTGTTTTTT. Supplemented by reference TRBV18 and TRBJ2-2, the full variable domain reads NAGVMQNPRHLVRRRGQEARLRCSPMKGHSHVYWYRQLPEEGLKFMVYLQKENIIDESGMPKERFSAEFPKEGPSILRIQQVVRGDSAAYFCASSRTGGDSTGELFFGEGSRLTVL.